This TCR beta chain was sequenced during a study of blood T cell repertoires in COVID-19. The CDR3 totals 15 residues. Per the germline V gene, CDR1 is SQVTM and CDR2 is ANQGSEA. V dropped 5 bases and J dropped 0 bases, with 14 bases sitting between them. Generated by immunoSEQ multiplex PCR, the TCRdb table keeps only in-frame clones and is missing some. Among about 380,000 clones listed, approximately 90% were seen once. The chain carries TRBV29-1 and TRBJ1-3; the D gene is possibly TRBD1 (6 bases). Sequenced: PBMCs or T cells enriched from blood (not recorded which). The receptor was isolated from a woman younger than 30 who had recovered from COVID-19. The CDR3 here is CSVLRGGASGNTIYF. The DNA for the CDR3 is TGCAGCGTTTTAAGAGGGGGGGCCTCTGGAAACACCATATATTTT.